The 3 T cell receptor beta chains below all came from one sample that was sequenced in a study of T cells in tuberculosis. Method: immunoSEQ multiplex PCR; TCRdb's copy keeps in-frame clones and lacks some. The data contain about 20,000 clones, more than 80% of them singletons. The sequenced material came from PBMCs. These receptors were collected from a donor aged 10-35 years with latent tuberculosis or without tuberculosis infection.

This chain's CDR3 is CASRRVGGDYGYTF. The CDR3 DNA follows: TGTGCCAGCAGGCGCGTAGGAGGGGACTATGGCTACACCTTC. This rearrangement joins TRBV6-1 to TRBJ1-2; possibly TRBD1 for D (5 bases). Germline-derived CDR1 and CDR2 are MNHNS and SASEGT. V lost 6 bases and J 3 bases, leaving 14 bases between the germline ends. The CDR3 is made up of 14 amino acids.

V usage is TRBV30 and J usage is TRBJ2-3, with a possible D match to TRBD2 (5 bases). Germline V CDR1 and CDR2: GTSNPN, SVGIG (reference sequence). The CDR3 has 13 amino acids. Trimming removed 5 bases at V and 5 bases at J, with 14 bases between. The CDR3 DNA reads as TGTGCCTGGCATTCGGGGTTGGGAGATACGCAGTATTTT. As protein: CAWHSGLGDTQYF.

V gene TRBV4-2 combines with J gene TRBJ2-5; TRBD2 is a possible D gene (7 bases). V was clipped by 0 bases and J by 6 bases, with 17 bases between them. Germline V gene sequence: CDR1 LGHNA, CDR2 YNFKEQ. The length of the CDR3 is 16 residues. The CDR3 here is CASSQDHGGGRKTQYF. The CDR3 nucleotides read TGTGCCAGCAGCCAAGATCATGGCGGGGGCAGAAAGACCCAGTACTTC.